One and the same sample provided the 3 T cell receptor beta chains below, sequenced in a study of PD-L1 blockade in urothelial cancer. Assay used: immunoSEQ multiplex PCR; TCRdb lists only in-frame clones, some missing. The table lists 75,000 to 90,000 clones, 82% of them singletons. The sequencing here drew on PBMCs, taken around atezolizumab (anti-PD-L1) treatment. Every receptor here comes from a man in his 70s with urothelial cancer.

A single count supports this clone. This chain links TRBV5-5 with TRBJ1-2; 7 bases are shared with TRBD1. The CDR3 totals 16 residues. In germline, CDR1 is SGHKS, CDR2 YYEKEE (reference sequence). With V trimmed by 0 bases and J by 2 bases, 7 bases remained unmatched. The CDR3 region has the DNA TGTGCCAGCAGCTTGGATACGGGACAGACAAACTATGGCTACACCTTC. The encoded protein is CASSLDTGQTNYGYTF.

The chain combines TRBV5-6 with TRBJ1-2, with unresolved D. The V end lost 4 bases, the J end lost 7 bases, and 17 bases lay between the germline ends. CDR3 length equals 14 residues. From germline, CDR1 is SGHDT and CDR2 YYEEEE. The CDR3 region is CASSRRELLSGYTF. CDR3 nucleotides: TGTGCCAGCAGCAGGAGGGAGCTGCTTAGTGGCTACACCTTC.

This clone was observed a handful of times. The chain joins TRBV9 to TRBJ2-1; 7 nucleotides line up with TRBD1. CDR1 is SGDLS, CDR2 YYNGEE, per germline. Losses at the gene ends were 0 bases for V and 5 bases for J; bases not matched to a gene: 2. CDR3 size: 14 residues. CDR3 residues: CASSVVTGNNEQFF. CDR3 bases: TGTGCCAGCAGCGTAGTGACAGGGAACAATGAGCAGTTCTTC.